This T cell receptor beta chain stems from a study of cytomegalovirus exposure and HLA in healthy donors. 60 Vbeta and 13 Jbeta primers were used in PCR. Only in-frame clones appear in the TCRdb table, and some are missing; sequencing was by immunoSEQ multiplex PCR. Of around 100,000 clones in the sample, around 61% were seen once. CDR1 and CDR2 (germline): SGHAT, FQNNGV. The germline V and J ends were trimmed by 3 bases and 2 bases, with 7 bases remaining between them. This CDR3 has 13 residues. Sequenced material: PBMCs. The chain links TRBV11-2 to TRBJ2-5; possible D gene TRBD1, 6 bases. This TCR derives from a woman aged 50 to 60 in good health and CMV-seronegative. CDR3 bases: TGTGCCAGCAGCTTCAGGGGACAAGAGACCCAGTACTTC. It codes for CASSFRGQETQYF.